These T cell receptor beta chains were read from a single sample in a study of blood T cell repertoires in COVID-19. Using immunoSEQ multiplex PCR, the repertoire was profiled, and TCRdb retains in-frame clones only, with some absent. The table includes about 400,000 clones, approximately 90% detected once. The sequenced material came from peripheral blood. All receptors come from a woman in her twenties or thirties with active or convalescent COVID-19. Each CDR3 is given without its conserved first and last residue. Size values are once, few and many counts, or a class for expanded clones, and some rows have none.

j_call	v_call	clone_size	cdr3_aa
TRBJ1-1	TRBV10-2	-	ASSESVSRGNTEAF
TRBJ2-1	TRBV20-1	-	SAPSYNEQF
TRBJ1-1	TRBV19	-	ASSSKLNTEAF
TRBJ1-6	TRBV5-1	-	ASRQGQGDNSPLH
TRBJ2-3	TRBV5-1	-	ASSLLQFTDTQY
TRBJ1-5	TRBV6-5	-	ASRGIDSNQPQH
TRBJ2-1	TRBV27	-	ASSPTGQNEQF
TRBJ2-7	TRBV2	-	ASKSSEESYEQY
TRBJ2-3	TRBV18	-	ASSPTQREGRADTQY
TRBJ1-2	TRBV4-1	-	ASSQDRGQIWGYT
TRBJ1-2	TRBV27	-	ASRSTDRGTGYT
TRBJ1-2	TRBV2	-	ASRVIQGGYT
TRBJ2-7	TRBV15	-	ATSRAKTGWSYEQY
TRBJ2-7	TRBV19	-	ASSIGGGSYEQY
TRBJ1-1	TRBV6-1	-	ASSEGSGGFGAF
TRBJ2-5	TRBV12-2	-	ASRLAGAHPQGCGQTQY
TRBJ2-1	TRBV21-1	once	ASTIPGGPYNEQF
TRBJ1-5	TRBV5-1	once	ASSLEGADPQH
TRBJ1-5	TRBV4-1	-	ASSHLGQGQDNQPQH
TRBJ2-7	TRBV18	-	ASSPNRYEQY
TRBJ1-5	TRBV19	-	ASSITGGRELH
TRBJ2-1	TRBV10-3	-	AISETTGATEQF
TRBJ2-7	TRBV3-1/TRBV3-2	-	ASSQRTSGYEQY
TRBJ2-3	TRBV5-1	-	ASSLELGHTDTQY
TRBJ2-1	TRBV10-1	-	ASSELGTDYSYNEQF
TRBJ2-1	TRBV19	-	ASSIGAGYDYNEQF
TRBJ2-1	TRBV19	-	ASSIPSGRNEQF
TRBJ1-3	TRBV15	-	ATSREQVPGNTIY
TRBJ1-1	TRBV25-1	once	ASSGLDGAEAF
TRBJ1-4	TRBV5-8	-	ASSLGGSRNNEKLF
TRBJ2-7	TRBV13	once	ASSLRLAGLYEQY
TRBJ1-6	TRBV7-9	-	ASSLADLGSSPLH
TRBJ2-3	TRBV2	-	ASSSDRTTDTQY
TRBJ2-1	TRBV5-4	-	ASSLGAGEQF
TRBJ2-5	TRBV7-9	-	ASSVGGSETQY